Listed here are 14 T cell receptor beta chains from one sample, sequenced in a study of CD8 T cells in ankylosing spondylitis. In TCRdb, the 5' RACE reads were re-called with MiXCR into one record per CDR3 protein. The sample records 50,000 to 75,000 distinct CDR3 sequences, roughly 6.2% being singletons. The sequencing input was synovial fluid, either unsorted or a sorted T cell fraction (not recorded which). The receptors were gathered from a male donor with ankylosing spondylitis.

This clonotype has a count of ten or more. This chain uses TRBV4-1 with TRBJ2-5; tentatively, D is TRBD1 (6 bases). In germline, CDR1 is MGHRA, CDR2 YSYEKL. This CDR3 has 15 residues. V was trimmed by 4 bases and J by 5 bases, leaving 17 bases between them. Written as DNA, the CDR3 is TGCGCCAGCAGCCCGAACAGGGCGGCCGACGAGACCCAGTACTTC. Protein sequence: CASSPNRAADETQYF.

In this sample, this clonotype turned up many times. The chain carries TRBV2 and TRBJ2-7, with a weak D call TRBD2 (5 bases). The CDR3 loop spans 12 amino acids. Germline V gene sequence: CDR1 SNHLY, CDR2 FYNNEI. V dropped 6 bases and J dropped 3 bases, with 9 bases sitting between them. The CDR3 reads CASSLGNYEQYF. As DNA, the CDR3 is TGTGCCAGCAGCCTCGGGAACTACGAGCAGTACTTC.

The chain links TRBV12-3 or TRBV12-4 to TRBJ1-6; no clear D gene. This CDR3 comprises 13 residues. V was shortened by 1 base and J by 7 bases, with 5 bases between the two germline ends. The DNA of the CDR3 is TGTGCCAGCAGTTTAGGGTCGAATTCACCCCTCCACTTT. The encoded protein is CASSLGSNSPLHF.

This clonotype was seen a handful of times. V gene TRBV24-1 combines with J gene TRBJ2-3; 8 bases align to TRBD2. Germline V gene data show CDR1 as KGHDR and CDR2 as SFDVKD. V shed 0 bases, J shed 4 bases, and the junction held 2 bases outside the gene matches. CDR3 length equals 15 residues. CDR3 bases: TGTGCCACCAGTGATTTGCGGGAGGGCCCAGATACGCAGTATTTT. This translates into CATSDLREGPDTQYF.

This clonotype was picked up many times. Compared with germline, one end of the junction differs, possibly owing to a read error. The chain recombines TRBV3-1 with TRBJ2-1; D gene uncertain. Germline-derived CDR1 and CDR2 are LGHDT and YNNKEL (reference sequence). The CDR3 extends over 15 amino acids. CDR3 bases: TGTGCCAGCAGCCAAGATTCAAAGGCCCGGTTTGAGAAGTTCTTC. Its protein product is CASSQDSKARFEKFF.

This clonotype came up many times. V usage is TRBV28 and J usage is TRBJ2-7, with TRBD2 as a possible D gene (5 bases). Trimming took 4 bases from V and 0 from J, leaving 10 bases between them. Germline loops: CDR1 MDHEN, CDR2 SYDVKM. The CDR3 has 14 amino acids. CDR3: CASSSVGVSYEQYF. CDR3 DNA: TGTGCCAGCAGTTCCGTGGGAGTCTCCTACGAGCAGTACTTC.

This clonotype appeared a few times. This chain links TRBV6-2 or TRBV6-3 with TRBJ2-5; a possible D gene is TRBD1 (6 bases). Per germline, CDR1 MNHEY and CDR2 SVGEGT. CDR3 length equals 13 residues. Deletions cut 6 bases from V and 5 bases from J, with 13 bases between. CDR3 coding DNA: TGTGCCAGCAGGCAACAGGGTCGTGAGACCCAGTACTTC. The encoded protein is CASRQQGRETQYF.

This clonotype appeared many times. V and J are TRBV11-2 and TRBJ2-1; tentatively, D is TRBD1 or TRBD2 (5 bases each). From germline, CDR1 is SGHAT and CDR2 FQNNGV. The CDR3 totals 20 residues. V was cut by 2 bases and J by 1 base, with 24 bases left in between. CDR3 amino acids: CASSLTRDRSLTGSYNEQFF. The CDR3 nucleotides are TGTGCCAGCAGCTTAACCCGGGACCGAAGCCTTACGGGGTCCTACAATGAGCAGTTCTTC.

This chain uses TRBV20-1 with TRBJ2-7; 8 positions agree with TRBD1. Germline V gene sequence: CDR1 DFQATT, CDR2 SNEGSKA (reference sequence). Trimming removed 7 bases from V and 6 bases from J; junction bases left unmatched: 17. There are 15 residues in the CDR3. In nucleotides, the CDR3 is TGCAGTGGGCGTGCAGGGGGACAGGTTAGGAGCGAGCAGTACTTC. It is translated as CSGRAGGQVRSEQYF.

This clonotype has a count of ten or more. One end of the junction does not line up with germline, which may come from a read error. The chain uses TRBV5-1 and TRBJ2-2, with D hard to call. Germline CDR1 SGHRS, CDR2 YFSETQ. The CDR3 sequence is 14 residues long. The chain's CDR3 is CASSSRTNTGELFF. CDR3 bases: TGTGCCAGCAGCTCCCGAACGAACACCGGGGAGCTGTTTTTT. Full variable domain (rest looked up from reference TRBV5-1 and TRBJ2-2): KAGVTQTPRYLIKTRGQQVTLSCSPISGHRSVSWYQQTPGQGLQFLFEYFSETQRNKGNFPGRFSGRQFSNSRSEMNVSTLELGDSALYLCASSSRTNTGELFFGEGSRLTVL.

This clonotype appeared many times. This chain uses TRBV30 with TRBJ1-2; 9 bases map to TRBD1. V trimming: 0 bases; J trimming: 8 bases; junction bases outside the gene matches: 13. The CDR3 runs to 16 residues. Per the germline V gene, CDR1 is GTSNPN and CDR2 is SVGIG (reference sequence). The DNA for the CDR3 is TGTGCCTGGAGTGTATGGCGGTGGGACAGGGATAGAGGCTACACCTTC. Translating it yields CAWSVWRWDRDRGYTF.

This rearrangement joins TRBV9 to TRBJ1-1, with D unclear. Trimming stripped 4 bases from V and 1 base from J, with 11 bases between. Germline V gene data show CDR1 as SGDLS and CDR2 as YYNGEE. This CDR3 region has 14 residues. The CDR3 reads CASSSRRENTEAFF. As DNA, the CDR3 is TGTGCCAGCAGCTCAAGGAGAGAGAACACTGAAGCTTTCTTT.

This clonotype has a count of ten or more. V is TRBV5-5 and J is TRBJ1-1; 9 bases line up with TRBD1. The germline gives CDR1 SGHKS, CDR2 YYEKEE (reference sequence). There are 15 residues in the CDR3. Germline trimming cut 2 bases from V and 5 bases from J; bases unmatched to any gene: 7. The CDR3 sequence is CASSFADRGRTEAFF. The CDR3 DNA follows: TGTGCCAGCAGCTTCGCGGACAGGGGCAGGACTGAAGCTTTCTTT.

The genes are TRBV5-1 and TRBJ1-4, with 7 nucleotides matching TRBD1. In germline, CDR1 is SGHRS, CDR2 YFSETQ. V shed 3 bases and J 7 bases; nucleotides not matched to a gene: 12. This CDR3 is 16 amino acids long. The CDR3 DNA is TGCGCCAGCAGCTCCTCGGGTAGGGGGCGCGGTGAAAAACTGTTTTTT. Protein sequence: CASSSSGRGRGEKLFF.